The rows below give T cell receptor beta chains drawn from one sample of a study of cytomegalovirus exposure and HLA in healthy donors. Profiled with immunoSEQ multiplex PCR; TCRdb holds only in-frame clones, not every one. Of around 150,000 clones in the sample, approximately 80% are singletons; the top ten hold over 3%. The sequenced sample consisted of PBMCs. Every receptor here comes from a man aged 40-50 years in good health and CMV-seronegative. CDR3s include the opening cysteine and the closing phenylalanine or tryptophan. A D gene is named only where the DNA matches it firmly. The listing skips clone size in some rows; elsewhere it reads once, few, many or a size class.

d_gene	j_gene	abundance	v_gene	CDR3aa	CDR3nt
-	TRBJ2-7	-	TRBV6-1	CASSRTLSYEQYF	TGTGCCAGCTCCCGAACTCTCTCCTACGAGCAGTACTTC
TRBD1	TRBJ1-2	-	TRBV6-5	CASSRDRGRDYGYTF	TGTGCCAGCAGTCGGGACAGGGGGCGCGACTATGGCTACACCTTC
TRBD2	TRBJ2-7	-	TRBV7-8	CASSLYLAGAPEQYF	TGTGCCAGCAGCTTATACCTAGCGGGAGCTCCCGAGCAGTACTTC
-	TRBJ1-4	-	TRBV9	CASSVLATSEKLFF	TGTGCCAGCAGCGTATTAGCCACCTCGGAAAAACTGTTTTTT
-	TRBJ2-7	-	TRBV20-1	CSAPSQFEQYF	TGCAGTGCCCCCAGTCAGTTCGAGCAGTACTTC
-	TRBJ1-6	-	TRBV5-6	CASSRLSLTYNSPLHF	TGTGCCAGCAGCCGTTTGAGTCTTACCTATAATTCACCCCTCCACTTT
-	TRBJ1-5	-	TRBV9	CASSAGGQVSNQPQHF	TGTGCCAGCAGCGCAGGAGGGCAGGTTAGCAATCAGCCCCAGCATTTT
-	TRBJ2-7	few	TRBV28	CASSPRQGTYEQYF	TGTGCCAGCAGTCCGAGGCAGGGGACCTACGAGCAGTACTTC
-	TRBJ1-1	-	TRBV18	CASSLRQAPNTEAFF	TGTGCCAGCTCACTACGACAGGCACCAAACACTGAAGCTTTCTTT
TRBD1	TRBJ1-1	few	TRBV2	CASRRTGQDTEAFF	TGTGCCAGCAGGAGGACAGGGCAGGACACTGAAGCTTTCTTT
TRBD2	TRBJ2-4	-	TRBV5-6	CASSRRGGNIQYF	TGTGCCAGCAGCCGACGGGGGGGGAACATTCAGTACTTC
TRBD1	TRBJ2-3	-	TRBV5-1	CASSLTSGQGTDTQYF	TGCGCCAGCAGCTTGACTTCGGGACAGGGCACAGATACGCAGTATTTT
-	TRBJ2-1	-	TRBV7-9	CASSLGEGQFF	TGTGCCAGCAGCTTAGGTGAGGGGCAGTTCTTC
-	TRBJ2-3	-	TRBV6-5	CASSYSPSTDTQYF	TGTGCCAGCAGTTACTCCCCTAGCACAGATACGCAGTATTTT
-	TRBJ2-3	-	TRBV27	CASRSPWSGSLTDTQYF	TGTGCCAGCAGAAGCCCGTGGAGCGGCTCCCTCACAGATACGCAGTATTTT
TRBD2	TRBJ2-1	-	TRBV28	CASSPTAGAKEQFF	TGTGCCAGCAGTCCCACAGCGGGAGCAAAAGAGCAGTTCTTC
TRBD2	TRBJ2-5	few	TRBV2	CASSEQASGMETQYF	TGTGCCAGCAGTGAGCAAGCTAGCGGGATGGAGACCCAGTACTTC
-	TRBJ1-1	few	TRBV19	CASSTHEGRGVNTEAFF	TGTGCCAGTAGTACTCATGAGGGCCGGGGAGTGAACACTGAAGCTTTCTTT
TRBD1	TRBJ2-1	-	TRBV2	CASSLQGENEQFF	TGTGCCAGCAGTCTACAGGGGGAGAATGAGCAGTTCTTC
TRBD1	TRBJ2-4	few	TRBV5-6	CASSPRDRGLIIQYF	TGTGCCAGCAGCCCCCGGGACAGGGGGCTTATCATTCAGTACTTC
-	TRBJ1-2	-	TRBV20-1	CSARDRGGYTF	TGCAGTGCTAGAGACAGGGGAGGCTACACCTTC
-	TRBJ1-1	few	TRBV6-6	CASSYGWNTEAFF	TGTGCCAGCAGTTATGGCTGGAACACTGAAGCTTTCTTT
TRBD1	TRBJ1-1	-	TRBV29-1	CSVGETGLNTEAFF	TGCAGCGTTGGGGAGACAGGGCTGAACACTGAAGCTTTCTTT
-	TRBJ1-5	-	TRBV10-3	CAISPHNQPQHF	TGTGCCATCAGTCCCCATAATCAGCCCCAGCATTTT
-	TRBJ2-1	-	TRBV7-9	CASSLRGSARNEQFF	TGTGCCAGCAGCTTAAGGGGTTCCGCCCGCAATGAGCAGTTCTTC
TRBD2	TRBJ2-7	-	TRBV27	CASSFGQSGSRYEQYF	TGTGCCAGCAGTTTCGGGCAAAGCGGGAGTCGCTACGAGCAGTACTTC